This TCR beta chain derives from a study of cytomegalovirus exposure and HLA in healthy donors (dated by TCRdb to the late 2010s). At the level of the whole study: An earlier analysis of around 600 of the donors reported 250 to 300 Gb of sequence data and more than 90 million unique TCR beta sequences from 190 million or so T cells. The later analysis used no new phenotypic data to find candidate immune exposures, relying instead on TCR beta sequences and their occurrence across donors. The genetic ancestry cluster associated with self-reported Caucasian donors included around 76% of the roughly 390 genotyped donors. A later genetic analysis used genome-wide SNP genotypes for about three fifths of the 666 donors, treating that subset as a discovery cohort. In an earlier analysis of a few hundred of the donors, high-throughput TCR beta sequencing was used to judge whether each TCR beta V gene segment behaved as functional or pseudogenic. To predict cytomegalovirus infection status, the study brought together high-throughput TCR immunosequencing, statistical association of individual TCRs with disease status, and machine learning. Alongside the repertoire data, information on donor age, sex, ethnicity and CMV serostatus was compiled. The T cell repertoires of 666 subjects were profiled by immunosequencing and related to cytomegalovirus serostatus. All discovery cohort repertoires had been generated on a single sequencing platform. Among 398 genotyped donors of the cohort, an average of roughly 230,000 unique TCR beta nucleotide sequences was sequenced per donor, of which 15% to 20% were non-productive. The aim of the study was to test whether cataloging public T cell receptors could identify signatures of past pathogen exposure. In addition to the first cohort of roughly 670 subjects, a separate validation cohort of over 90 different subjects was used. Five DR-DQ haplotypes were handled as single units for association and clustering, since linkage in the cohort was strong. A later analysis re-examined previously published TCR beta repertoires from 600 to 700 donors and added high-resolution HLA genotyping to investigate patterns of TCR occurrence. Typing coverage differed by locus: A, B, C, DRB1 and DQB1 were typed in roughly 620-640 donors, DQA1 in 500 to 550, DPA1 in approximately 600, and DPB1 in 400 to 490. About 280 gigabases of sequencing data and approximately 85 million unique TCR sequences were included in an early release covering about 600 HLA-typed donors. HLA typing covered class I and class II loci at four-digit resolution. General findings and caveats noted by the study authors: Because some donors lacked HLA typing at each locus, the association tests relied only on the typed subset. In a later analysis, around 17,000 TCR beta sequences were associated with specific HLA alleles at a false discovery rate of 0.05. Strong co-occurrence of HLA alleles, especially DR and DQ, made assigning TCR associations to individual alleles difficult. A further reported finding was that TCR beta sequences accurately predicted the HLA-A and HLA-B alleles for most subjects in the first cohort. A later analysis reported that several top co-occurrence clusters appeared linked to parvovirus B19, influenza, CMV and Epstein-Barr virus. A cluster of highly shared sequence variants was judged likely to be a technical artifact of the sequencing pipeline. Most TCR sequences were observed very rarely across donors, whereas some public TCRs were present in many individuals. In a later analysis, the rate of TCR association differed among HLA loci, with DRB1 alleles having the most associated TCRs and HLA-C alleles having the fewest. A few of the identified cytomegalovirus-associated TCR beta chains were confirmed in vitro to be specific for cytomegalovirus antigens. A later analysis found that HLA-associated TCR beta chains were more clonally expanded and had lower generation probabilities than equally common non-associated chains. The authors suggested that the approach could potentially be extended to other disease states and immunological phenotypes. Sequencing depth was assumed to be roughly uniform across donors in the presence/absence analyses, though that assumption may not hold. Cytomegalovirus status was reported to be diagnosed by the classifier with high specificity and sensitivity in both the original and validation cohorts. In the study, 164 TCR beta chains were listed as associated with cytomegalovirus. Correlated functional status among segregating V segments might reflect linkage disequilibrium, but an unknown experimental factor could not be ruled out. Immune exposure information for the cohort was limited to CMV serostatus. The 87-base-pair reads could not distinguish some IMGT-functional V segments, including TRBV6-2 and TRBV6-3, so those segments were excluded. The cohort was sequenced for TCR beta chains only, and without alpha or paired-chain data the features that could be detected were limited. In an earlier analysis of fewer than 750 of the donors, most TCR beta V segments were observed in productive rearrangements about 90% or about 30% of the time, broadly matching IMGT annotations. A later analysis found that most CMV-associated TCR beta chains appeared HLA-restricted, with HLA associations seemingly driven largely by CMV exposure. In a later genetic analysis, fewer N-insertions in productive TCRs were reported among donors in an Asian-associated ancestry cluster than the approximately 710-donor mean. In a later genetic analysis, a missense DCLRE1C variant was associated with V-gene and J-gene trimming of TCR beta chains, and the association was replicated in an independent cohort. The earlier analysis of 587 of the donors excluded approximately 15 rarely observed V segments, including chromosome 9 orphons, because counts were too low.

The receptor library was made with the immunoSEQ multiplex PCR assay. The multiplex PCR relied on a mix of 60 forward primers for TCR Vbeta segments and 13 reverse primers for TCR Jbeta segments. A multiplex PCR assay on genomic DNA amplified the CDR3 region of rearranged TCR beta genes. The amplified TCR beta libraries were sequenced on the Illumina HiSeq System as 87-base-pair reads. The study's own analysis went as follows. A later analysis tallied 80 million to 95 million unique TCR beta chains across the roughly 610 repertoires, and around 12 million of those chains were shared by two or more donors. Raw reads were error-corrected and collapsed into unique sequences by a nearest-neighbor algorithm in which closely related sequences were merged to remove PCR and sequencing errors. V, D and J gene segments were assigned by aligning CDR3 sequences to IMGT reference sequences. For a sequence to be retained, at least a six-nucleotide match to both a V gene segment and a J gene segment was required. A rearrangement counted as productive if the CDR3 had no stop codons and remained in frame with V and J, and every other rearrangement counted as non-productive. CDR3 was defined according to IMGT convention as the region running from the second conserved V-encoded cysteine to the conserved J-encoded phenylalanine. The earlier analysis of roughly 590 of the donors excluded any sequence lacking an unambiguous match to a single V gene segment. In an earlier analysis of around 600 of the donors, V segments were called functional above 56.7% productive rearrangements and were called segregating when the between-donor standard deviation exceeded 5%. A statistical classification framework was built for diagnosing cytomegalovirus status from the catalog of TCR beta chain sequences. A later analysis assigned V and J genes by comparing TCR nucleotide sequences with IMGT/GENE-DB human TR gene sequences. The TCRdist pipeline was used in a later analysis to assign CDR3 sequences and most-parsimonious VDJ recombination scenarios. In a later analysis, each TCR beta chain was defined by its CDR3 amino acid sequence together with its V-gene family, and reads without a unique V-gene family were excluded. In a later analysis, fewer than 600 highly shared, low-generation-probability nucleotide sequences were removed to address suspected cross-contamination and a sequencing artifact. In a later analysis, a clonal expansion index for each public chain was calculated from normalized within-repertoire ranks of inferred template counts. In a later analysis, generation probabilities were computed using a VDJ recombination model fitted to out-of-frame rearrangements, and the results were checked against IGoR. In a later analysis, TCR-TCR, TCR-HLA and TCR-CMV co-occurrence was scored with hypergeometric tests, and a repertoire-size bias correction was applied to TCR pairs. In a later analysis, false discovery rates were estimated by permuting HLA or CMV assignments 20 times. In a later analysis, co-occurring TCRs were grouped using DBSCAN, with TCRdist sequence similarity added in when clustering inside HLA-allele-positive subsets. Co-occurrence clustering excluded repertoires with fewer than 30,000 or more than 120,000 public chains, plus five with anomalous nucleotide sharing. TCRdb obtained this table from immuneACCESS and retained in-frame rearrangements with V and J assigned. These tables miss some clones; where compared with another copy, unresolved V genes account for less than half of the shortfall, and the remainder is unexplained. From that table come the V and J calls and clone size; the DNA was used to work out D and trimming. The sample table lists about 130,000 clones, roughly 80% of them with a count of one. Approximately 1.1% of the sample rests with the top ten.

In regard to this clone: Its antigen is unknown. No base quality values were provided; no much bigger clone lies one nucleotide off.

The cohort comprised several hundred healthy bone marrow donors. At the time of sampling, all cohort members were nominally healthy, though unrecorded immune exposures were likely present. The donor was CMV seronegative and belonged to the group of 352 seronegative cohort members. A peripheral blood sample was provided by each donor, and peripheral blood mononuclear cells were used for TCR beta sequencing. The Qiagen DNeasy Blood Extraction Kit was used to extract genomic DNA from the blood cell samples. Relative to germline, V is missing 5 bases and J is missing 7 bases, with 14 bases of the junction outside any gene match. CDR1 and CDR2 are drawn from the germline V gene (reference sequence): SEHNR, FQNEAQ. From its cysteine to its phenylalanine, the CDR3 spans 16 amino acids. Only the CDR3 portion is preserved as DNA: 48 bases, with reading frame beginning at the first base.

The receptor comes from a boy between 10 and 17 years old in good health and CMV-seronegative. The chain was built from TRBV7-9 and TRBJ2-1; TRBD2 agrees with 7 junctional bases. Sequencing was performed on PBMCs. Here the CDR3 is given as CASSPSGAGVGNEQFF. The nucleotide sequence is given as TGTGCCAGCAGCCCCAGCGGGGCGGGAGTCGGAAATGAGCAGTTCTTC.